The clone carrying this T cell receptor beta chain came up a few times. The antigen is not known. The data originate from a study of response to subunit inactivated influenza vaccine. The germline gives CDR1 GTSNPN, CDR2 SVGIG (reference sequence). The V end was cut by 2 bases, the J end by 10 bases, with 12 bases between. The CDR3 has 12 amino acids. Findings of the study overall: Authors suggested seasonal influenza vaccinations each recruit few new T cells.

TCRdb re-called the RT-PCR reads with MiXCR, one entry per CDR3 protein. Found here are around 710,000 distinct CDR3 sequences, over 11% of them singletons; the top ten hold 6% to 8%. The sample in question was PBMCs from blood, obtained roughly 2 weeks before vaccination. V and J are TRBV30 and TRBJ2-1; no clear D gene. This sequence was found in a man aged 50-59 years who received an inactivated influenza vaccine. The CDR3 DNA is TGTGCCTGGAGTTTGTTAACGGAGGAGCAGTTCTTC. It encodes CAWSLLTEEQFF.